This TCR beta chain was sequenced during a study of response to subunit inactivated influenza vaccine. TCRdb re-called the RT-PCR reads with MiXCR, one entry per CDR3 protein. The repertoire holds just under 250,000 distinct CDR3 sequences, with roughly an eighth as singletons. This clonotype was seen only a few times. The receptor's source is a man in his forties or fifties who received an inactivated influenza vaccine. The sample was non-naive T cells sorted from PBMCs, taken about 14 days before vaccination.

The CDR3 DNA reads TGTGCCAGCAGTGAACCGGGTCACATTCGGGGGCTCAGCACTGAAGCTTTCTTT. This gives the protein CASSEPGHIRGLSTEAFF. The chain joins TRBV2 to TRBJ1-1, with D perhaps matching TRBD1 (6 bases). Trimming left V 2 bases short and J 4 bases short, with 23 bases between. The CDR3 runs to 18 residues. The V gene's germline CDR1 is SNHLY and CDR2 FYNNEI.